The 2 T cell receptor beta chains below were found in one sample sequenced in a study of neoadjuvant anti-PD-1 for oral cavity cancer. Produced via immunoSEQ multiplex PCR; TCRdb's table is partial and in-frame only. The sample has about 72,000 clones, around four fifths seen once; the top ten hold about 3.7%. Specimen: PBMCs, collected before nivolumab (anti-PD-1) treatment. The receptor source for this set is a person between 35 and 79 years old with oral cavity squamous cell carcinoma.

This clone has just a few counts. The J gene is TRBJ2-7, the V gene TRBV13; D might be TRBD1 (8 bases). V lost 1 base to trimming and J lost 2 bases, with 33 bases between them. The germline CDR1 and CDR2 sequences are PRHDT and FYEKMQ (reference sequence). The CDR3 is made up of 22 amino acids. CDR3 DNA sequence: TGTGCCAGCAGCTTAGTGTACAGGGGGGCTAGCGGCTGGAAGGTGGTCCCCTACGAGCAGTACTTC. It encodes CASSLVYRGASGWKVVPYEQYF. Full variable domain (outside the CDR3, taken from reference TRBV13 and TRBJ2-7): AAGVIQSPRHLIKEKRETATLKCYPIPRHDTVYWYQQGPGQDPQFLISFYEKMQSDKGSIPDRFSAQQFSDYHSELNMSSLELGDSALYFCASSLVYRGASGWKVVPYEQYFGPGTRLTVT.

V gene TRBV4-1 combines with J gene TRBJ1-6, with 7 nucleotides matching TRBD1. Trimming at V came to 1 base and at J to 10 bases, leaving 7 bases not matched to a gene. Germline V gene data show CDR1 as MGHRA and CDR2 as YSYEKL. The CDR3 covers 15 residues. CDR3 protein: CASSQVGRGKSPLHF. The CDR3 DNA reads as TGCGCCAGCAGCCAAGTGGGCAGGGGGAAGTCACCCCTCCACTTT.